What follows are 29 T cell receptor beta chains derived from one specimen sequenced in a study of graft-versus-host responses after intestinal transplantation. Antigen specificity for these receptors is unknown. Assay: immunoSEQ multiplex PCR; the TCRdb copy retains only in-frame clones and omits some. The table shows about 39,000 clones, with about 96% occurring only once. The material was unstimulated CD8+ T cells sorted from spleen or lymph node cells, obtained before transplant. These TCRs come from a human donor who was the organ donor for an intestinal transplant.

In the case of this clone: A read error may account for a junction end that differs from germline. Other DNA sequences in this specimen translate into the identical CDR3. V usage is TRBV11-2 and J usage is TRBJ2-3; the D gene is possibly TRBD2 (5 bases). CDR3 length: 15 amino acids. Germline V CDR1 and CDR2: SGHAT, FQNNGV. CDR3 loop: CASSLAMRDTDTQYF. The CDR3 DNA sequence: TGTGCCAGTAGCTTAGCGATGCGCGACACAGATACGCAGTATTTT. The full variable domain, in which reference TRBV11-2 and TRBJ2-3 provide the parts outside the CDR3, is EAGVAQSPRYKIIEKRQSVAFWCNPISGHATLYWYQQILGQGPKLLIQFQNNGVVDDSQLPKDRFSAERLKGVDSTLKIQPAKLEDSAVYLCASSLAMRDTDTQYFGPGTRLTVL.

The rearrangement uses TRBV19 and TRBJ2-2, with 9 bases that match TRBD1. The CDR3 covers 16 residues. Germline V gene lookup returns CDR1 LNHDA and CDR2 SQIVND (reference sequence). The V and J ends lost 6 bases and 5 bases, in that order; junction bases with no gene match: 10. Here the CDR3 DNA reads TGTGCCAGTAGCTCCGGGACAGGGATGTATACCGGGGAGCTGTTTTTT. Translation gives CASSSGTGMYTGELFF.

The chain couples TRBV10-3 to TRBJ1-6; weak D call: TRBD1 (5 bases). Trimming cost V 6 bases and J 6 bases, with 12 bases left between them. The germline CDR1 and CDR2 sequences are ENHRY and SYGVKD. This CDR3 has 14 residues. The CDR3 protein is CAIRSTETNSPLHF. For the CDR3, the DNA is TGTGCCATCAGGTCGACAGAGACTAATTCACCCCTCCACTTT.

The chain recombines TRBV5-1 with TRBJ2-3, with TRBD2 matching over 12 bases. V gave up 1 base and J gave up 6 bases; unmatched junction bases: 9. CDR3 length: 17 amino acids. Germline V gene lookup returns CDR1 SGHRS and CDR2 YFSETQ. Written as DNA, the CDR3 is TGCGCCAGCAGCTTGCAACTAACGACTAGCGGGGGTGATACGCAGTATTTT. Translated: CASSLQLTTSGGDTQYF.

V gene TRBV21-1 combines with J gene TRBJ1-5; TRBD1 is taken as the D call from the table, unchecked against the DNA. TRBV21-1 is termed a pseudogene. This CDR3 region has 15 residues. The CDR3 DNA is TGTGCCAGCAGCACTGAACAGGAAAGCAATCAGCCCCAGCATTTT. Its translation is CASSTEQESNQPQHF.

The rearrangement uses TRBV28 and TRBJ2-3, with D unresolved. V lost 5 bases, J lost 2 bases, and 8 bases lay in between. The CDR3 loop spans 13 amino acids. Germline V gives CDR1 MDHEN, CDR2 SYDVKM. CDR3 coding DNA: TGTGCCAGCAGTCCCTTGGACACAGATACGCAGTATTTT. Translated, it gives CASSPLDTDTQYF.

This chain connects TRBV4-3 to TRBJ1-1; D unclear. Trimming stripped 0 bases from V and 2 bases from J, with 16 bases between. Germline V gene data show CDR1 as LGHNA and CDR2 as YSLEER. This CDR3 comprises 17 residues. CDR3 DNA: TGCGCCAGCAGCCAAGAGAGACCTTCCGAGGCCAACACTGAAGCTTTCTTT. Protein sequence: CASSQERPSEANTEAFF.

This clone was counted only a few times. V is TRBV6-5 and J is TRBJ2-2, with D possibly TRBD1 on 5 matching bases. The germline CDR1 and CDR2 sequences are MNHEY and SVGAGI. Trimming stripped 0 bases from V and 5 bases from J, with 10 bases between. CDR3 size: 15 residues. CDR3 in amino acids: CASSYSQGTTGELFF. The CDR3 DNA is TGTGCCAGCAGTTACTCGCAGGGAACGACCGGGGAGCTGTTTTTT.

This clone was picked up one time. V usage is TRBV19 and J usage is TRBJ2-3; TRBD2 might be the D (5 bases). V lost 2 bases and J 2 bases, leaving 8 bases between the germline ends. Germline V gene data show CDR1 as LNHDA and CDR2 as SQIVND (reference sequence). The CDR3 has 14 residues. The CDR3 sequence: CASSISGVTDTQYF. The CDR3 DNA reads TGTGCCAGTAGTATAAGCGGAGTCACAGATACGCAGTATTTT. Looking up the rest from reference TRBV19 and TRBJ2-3 gives the full variable domain: DGGITQSPKYLFRKEGQNVTLSCEQNLNHDAMYWYRQDPGQGLRLIYYSQIVNDFQKGDIAEGYSVSREKKESFPLTVTSAQKNPTAFYLCASSISGVTDTQYFGPGTRLTVL.

V gene TRBV7-8 combines with J gene TRBJ2-5; 11 bases fit TRBD2. The V segment lost 5 bases and the J segment 4 bases; nucleotides outside the gene matches: 6. Germline CDR1 is SGHVS and CDR2 is FQNEAQ. The CDR3 is made up of 15 amino acids. The CDR3 DNA reads as TGTGCCAGCAGCACGGTAGCGGGGGGGGGAGAGACCCAGTACTTC. Encoded protein: CASSTVAGGGETQYF.

This clone was observed a single time. V gene TRBV7-9 combines with J gene TRBJ1-2; D unresolved. The CDR3 contains 14 residues. V lost 3 bases to trimming and J lost 5 bases, with 13 bases between them. The germline CDR1 and CDR2 sequences are SEHNR and FQNEAQ (reference sequence). CDR3 nucleotide sequence: TGTGCCAGCAGCTTTAACGGGGATCTATATGGCTACACCTTC. Translating gives CASSFNGDLYGYTF.

The genes are TRBV6-1 and TRBJ1-1; TRBD1 agrees at 7 bases. CDR1 and CDR2 (germline): MNHNS, SASEGT. V lost 2 bases to trimming and J lost 1 base; unmatched junction nucleotides: 4. The CDR3 covers 15 residues. The CDR3 region has the DNA TGTGCCAGCAGTGAATACGGGACAGAGAACACTGAAGCTTTCTTT. This codes for CASSEYGTENTEAFF.

The chain has TRBV4-1 and TRBJ2-2; the D is unclear. CDR3 length equals 13 residues. V lost 1 base and J 5 bases, leaving 5 bases between the germline ends. CDR1 and CDR2 (germline): MGHRA, YSYEKL. CDR3: CASSQVGTGELFF. The CDR3 DNA follows: TGCGCCAGCAGCCAAGTAGGTACCGGGGAGCTGTTTTTT.

This clone was detected once. The rearrangement joins TRBV12-1 to TRBJ1-5; the D call TRBD1 from the table was never checked on the DNA. TRBV12-1 is a pseudogene segment. The CDR3 length is 20 residues. This chain's CDR3 is CASSFGGQGWLWVSNQPQHF. CDR3 DNA sequence: TGTGCCAGCAGCTTTGGGGGACAGGGTTGGCTGTGGGTGAGCAATCAGCCCCAGCATTTT.

The chain links TRBV27 to TRBJ1-5; the D is unclear. V gave up 2 bases and J gave up 5 bases, with 7 bases separating them. The CDR3 is 13 residues long. Germline-derived CDR1 and CDR2 are MNHEY and SMNVEV (reference sequence). CDR3 sequence reads: CASSLRGDQPQHF. The CDR3 DNA is TGTGCCAGCAGTTTACGGGGAGATCAGCCCCAGCATTTT.

CDR3 region: CASSLAGGGAPHEQFF. The CDR3 DNA follows: TGTGCCAGCAGCTTAGCTGGCGGGGGGGCCCCACATGAGCAGTTCTTC. This chain joins TRBV7-9 and TRBJ2-1; TRBD2 agrees at 9 bases. The CDR3 is 16 residues long. V gave up 0 bases and J gave up 8 bases; unmatched junction bases: 8. Germline loops: CDR1 SEHNR, CDR2 FQNEAQ (reference sequence).

In this sample, this clone turned up once. Written as DNA, the CDR3 is TGTGCCAGCAGATCCCTTATTAGACCGACAGGGCAACTGTTTTTT. The encoded protein is CASRSLIRPTGQLFF. The rearrangement links TRBV6-1 to TRBJ1-4; 7 bases agree with TRBD1. Germline V CDR1 and CDR2: MNHNS, SASEGT. V trimming: 6 bases; J trimming: 12 bases; junction bases outside the gene matches: 16. CDR3 length: 15 residues.

This clone was counted only a few times. The chain couples TRBV28 to TRBJ1-6; D is unclear. Germline CDR1 reads MDHEN; CDR2 reads SYDVKM. Trimming shortened V by 2 bases and J by 9 bases, and 14 bases separated the two germline ends. This CDR3 contains 15 residues. The CDR3 region is CASSLAAAGSSPLHF. CDR3 bases: TGTGCCAGCAGTTTAGCCGCGGCGGGCAGTTCACCCCTCCACTTT.

CDR3 amino acids: CASSQPGQRLPNYGYTF. CDR3 bases: TGTGCCAGCAGTCAGCCGGGACAGAGATTACCTAACTATGGCTACACCTTC. V is TRBV28 and J is TRBJ1-2; 7 bases fit TRBD1. The CDR3 loop spans 17 amino acids. Germline V gene data show CDR1 as MDHEN and CDR2 as SYDVKM. The ends lost 5 bases at V and 0 bases at J; junction bases unmatched: 12.

The chain carries TRBV6-5 and TRBJ1-1, with no clear D. Germline CDR1 and CDR2: MNHEY and SVGAGI. Trimming shortened V by 8 bases and J by 0 bases, and 7 bases separated the two germline ends. The CDR3 spans 12 residues. The CDR3 protein is CASVGMNTEAFF. CDR3 DNA: TGTGCCAGCGTGGGTATGAACACTGAAGCTTTCTTT.

A few counts support this clone. The chain recombines TRBV4-1 with TRBJ2-5, with D tentatively TRBD2 (7 bases). CDR1 is MGHRA, CDR2 YSYEKL, per germline. This CDR3 region has 15 residues. V was pared by 3 bases and J by 5 bases, with 16 bases between. The CDR3: CASSHGWGGGETQYF. The CDR3, as DNA: TGCGCCAGCAGCCACGGGTGGGGAGGGGGGGAGACCCAGTACTTC.

The chain combines TRBV6-5 with TRBJ1-2, with D possibly being TRBD1 (6 bases). Germline lookup yields CDR1 MNHEY and CDR2 SVGAGI. The CDR3 spans 16 residues. Trimming stripped 1 base from V and 8 bases from J, with 20 bases between. The CDR3 nucleotides are TGTGCCAGCAGTTACTACCGTACAGGGACCATCTACGGCTACACCTTC. Translated, it gives CASSYYRTGTIYGYTF.

The chain has TRBV19 and TRBJ1-2; D is unresolved. CDR1 is LNHDA and CDR2 is SQIVND in the germline V gene (reference sequence). V lost 8 bases and J 5 bases, leaving 9 bases between the germline ends. The CDR3 has 11 residues. The CDR3 DNA follows: TGTGCCAGTCAAACGGGGTATGGCTACACCTTC. As protein: CASQTGYGYTF.

The chain links TRBV27 to TRBJ2-2; TRBD2 matches at 9 bases. Germline-derived CDR1 and CDR2 are MNHEY and SMNVEV (reference sequence). V lost 5 bases, J lost 5 bases, and 9 bases stayed unmatched. CDR3 size: 16 residues. The DNA of the CDR3 is TGTGCCAGCAGTCCCGGTAATAGCGGGGGAACCGGGGAGCTGTTTTTT. As protein: CASSPGNSGGTGELFF.

The J gene is TRBJ2-3, the V gene TRBV11-2; D is uncertain. The CDR3 is 17 amino acids. Germline loops: CDR1 SGHAT, CDR2 FQNNGV. With 6 bases removed from V and 2 bases from J, the gap between germline ends came to 21 bases. This CDR3 is CASSPGVRRLYTDTQYF. The CDR3, as DNA: TGTGCCAGCAGTCCTGGGGTTAGACGCCTTTACACAGATACGCAGTATTTT.

The CDR3, as DNA: TGTGCCAGCTCGGGGGGGAACGAGCAGTACTTC. As protein: CASSGGNEQYF. The rearrangement joins TRBV9 to TRBJ2-7; TRBD2 matches 8 bases. CDR1 SGDLS and CDR2 YYNGEE come from the germline V gene. The CDR3 length is 11 residues. V lost 7 bases and J lost 5; bases outside the gene matches: 2.

The CDR3 nucleotides are TGTGCCAGCGGCTGGGGGGGGGAAGGGGGCACTGAAGCTTTCTTT. It yields the protein CASGWGGEGGTEAFF. The rearrangement uses TRBV7-8 and TRBJ1-1, with D maybe TRBD1 (6 bases). The CDR3 contains 15 residues. Germline CDR1 and CDR2: SGHVS and FQNEAQ. Trimming shortened V by 8 bases and J by 4 bases, and 20 bases separated the two germline ends.

V usage is TRBV11-3 and J usage is TRBJ2-3, with D perhaps being TRBD1 or TRBD2 (5 bases each). Trimming shortened V by 1 base and J by 0 bases, and 8 bases separated the two germline ends. Per the germline V gene, CDR1 is SGHNT and CDR2 is YENEEA. This CDR3 is built from 15 residues. CDR3 protein: CASSLGGVSTDTQYF. Written as DNA, the CDR3 is TGTGCCAGCAGCTTAGGAGGGGTTAGCACAGATACGCAGTATTTT.

The CDR3: CASSIGTGNIIMNTEAFF. As DNA, the CDR3 is TGTGCCAGTAGTATAGGAACAGGGAATATAATAATGAACACTGAAGCTTTCTTT. The chain employs TRBV19 and TRBJ1-1, with D possibly being TRBD1 (6 bases). Per the germline V gene, CDR1 is LNHDA and CDR2 is SQIVND (reference sequence). The CDR3 runs to 18 residues. V gave up 1 base and J gave up 0 bases, with 18 bases separating them.